This TCR beta chain was captured by sequencing in a study of cytomegalovirus exposure and HLA in healthy donors. Study-level findings and limits: Previously analyzed data showed that most TCR beta V segments were productive at a frequency of about 87% or about 30%. In vitro checks showed that a few CMV-associated chains really do target CMV antigens. The study assumed roughly uniform donor sequencing depth for presence/absence analyses.

Notes on this clone: The antigen is undetermined.

In nominal health when sampled, donors likely had unrecorded immune exposures nonetheless. The PCR had 60 Vbeta and 13 Jbeta primers. The data were produced by immunoSEQ multiplex PCR, yet TCRdb's version contains in-frame clones alone and is incomplete. The sample holds some 140,000 clones, roughly 80% seen once. The germline V and J ends were trimmed by 5 bases and 4 bases, with 17 bases remaining between them. The CDR3 covers 16 residues. The germline V gene encodes CDR1 SEHNR and CDR2 FQNEAQ (reference sequence). The receptor comes from a female donor in good health and CMV-seronegative. This chain joins TRBV7-9 and TRBJ1-4; maybe TRBD1 (5 bases). Sequenced: PBMCs. This chain's CDR3 is CASSLGEGHGNEKLFF. CDR3 nucleotides: TGTGCCAGCAGCCTTGGGGAGGGGCACGGTAATGAAAAACTGTTTTTT.